The clone carrying this T cell receptor (beta chain) was picked up a small number of times. This entry belongs to a study of blood T cells in healthy people across ages. Whole-study context: Template switching retrieved approximately one barcoded beta molecule for each two T cells.

The authors ran a second PCR of about 7 to 11 cycles using a sample-barcoded 5' primer and a J-beta primer mix. TCRdb independently ran MiXCR on the 5' RACE reads; one entry per CDR3 protein. The sample yields about a million distinct CDR3 sequences, around 46% seen once. Isolation per sample recovered at least 6 million PBMCs. The CDR3 runs 14 residues. Germline values: CDR1 ENHRY, CDR2 SYGVKD. Trimming took 6 bases from V and 5 from J, leaving 11 bases between them. The sequence was collected from a man between 25 and 39 years old in good health. The chain uses TRBV10-3 and TRBJ1-6, with D perhaps TRBD1 (6 bases). Source material: blood. The DNA of the CDR3 is TGTGCCATCAGCCGGGACAAGGATAATTCACCCCTCCACTTT. Translating gives CAISRDKDNSPLHF.